The present T cell receptor beta chain was sequenced within a study of beta chain features in type 1 diabetes. Study-wide findings and caveats: Across patients, naive, central memory and Treg TCRB repertoires exhibited apparently greater similarity than was observed across healthy donors. Resolution of whether HLA type affects TCRB rearrangement was not achieved here. Cells expressing TCR highly could be over-represented by cDNA sequencing.

Investigators reverse transcribed all isolated RNA, so they sequenced expressed TCRB transcripts. It was found that naive, central memory and regulatory T cell samples averaged approximately 3.6 million reads. Sequencing was performed with immunoSEQ multiplex PCR; in TCRdb, only in-frame clones are kept and a portion is missing. Of around 340,000 clones detected, 7% to 9% appear once; the ten largest clones hold approximately 0.44%. This CDR3 contains 15 residues. Germline V gene data show CDR1 as SGDLS and CDR2 as YYNGEE. Deletions cut 0 bases from V and 3 bases from J, with 12 bases between. In its sample, this clone was seen a few times. Its antigen is not known.

The sequenced sample consisted of central memory CD4+ T cells from blood. The chain carries TRBV9 and TRBJ1-1; D unclear. This receptor was identified in a woman younger than 35 in good health. The DNA of the CDR3 is TGTGCCAGCAGCGTAGCTCCAGCTGAGCACACTGAAGCTTTCTTT. Its protein is CASSVAPAEHTEAFF.